The 15 T cell receptor beta chains below all came from one sample that was sequenced in a study of a mutant IDH1 vaccine in newly diagnosed glioma. No antigen has been identified for these receptors. Indicated time point: week 23, last vaccination. Alongside topical imiquimod, each dose of vaccine comprised 300 ug of mutant IDH1 20-mer peptide. Assay: immunoSEQ multiplex PCR; the TCRdb copy retains only in-frame clones and omits some. This repertoire shows 65,000 or so clones, 70% to 90% found once; its top ten account for 3.5% to 4.5%. This material consisted of PBMCs, taken from a glioma patient whose treatment included an IDH1 peptide vaccine. These receptors were obtained from a man aged 30 to 45 with glioma.

This sequence joins TRBV15 and TRBJ1-4; no clear D. This CDR3 comprises 13 residues. The V end was cut by 0 bases, the J end by 5 bases, with 4 bases between. Germline V gene lookup returns CDR1 LNHNV and CDR2 YYDKDF (reference sequence). CDR3 sequence (DNA): TGTGCCACCAGCAGAGACAGCAATGAAAAACTGTTTTTT. Translation gives CATSRDSNEKLFF.

As DNA, the CDR3 is TGTGCCAGCAGATGGACAGGGGGCGCCAGGGAGACCCAGTACTTC. Translating gives CASRWTGGARETQYF. J is TRBJ2-5 and V is TRBV5-8; TRBD1 aligns across 11 bases. Looked up from germline, CDR1 is SGHTS and CDR2 is YDEGEE. CDR3 length: 15 residues. V trimming: 5 bases; J trimming: 5 bases; junction bases outside the gene matches: 8.

The rearrangement links TRBV19 to TRBJ2-1; weak D call: TRBD2 (6 bases). Deletions cut 5 bases from V and 9 bases from J, with 11 bases between. The CDR3 totals 12 residues. The V gene's germline CDR1 is LNHDA and CDR2 SQIVND (reference sequence). The CDR3 sequence: CASSWQGGEQFF. CDR3 nucleotide sequence: TGTGCCAGTAGTTGGCAGGGAGGTGAGCAGTTCTTC.

This clone was recorded a few times. The V call is TRBV5-1, the J call TRBJ2-7; D gene uncertain. V was pared by 4 bases and J by 1 base, with 12 bases between. CDR3 size: 14 residues. CDR1 and CDR2 from the germline V gene are SGHRS and YFSETQ. The CDR3 region is CASSPDPPSYEQYF. DNA for the CDR3: TGCGCCAGCAGCCCCGACCCACCTTCCTACGAGCAGTACTTC.

The chain recombines TRBV9 with TRBJ2-3; D is possibly TRBD2 (6 bases). The germline V and J ends were trimmed by 3 bases and 6 bases, with 11 bases remaining between them. The CDR3 runs to 13 residues. Germline assignment: CDR1 SGDLS and CDR2 YYNGEE. CDR3 residues: CASSAASADTQYF. Written as DNA, the CDR3 is TGTGCCAGCAGCGCCGCTAGCGCTGATACGCAGTATTTT.

This clone was seen just once. This chain connects TRBV2 to TRBJ1-2, with D hard to call. The V end lost 1 base, the J end lost 5 bases, and 8 bases lay between the germline ends. The CDR3 length is 13 residues. Germline V gene sequence: CDR1 SNHLY, CDR2 FYNNEI. The CDR3: CASSEERQYGYTF. The CDR3 DNA reads TGTGCCAGCAGTGAAGAACGGCAGTATGGCTACACCTTC.

The chain joins TRBV5-1 to TRBJ1-2, with D maybe TRBD1 (5 bases). V gave up 0 bases and J gave up 4 bases, with 16 bases separating them. CDR3 size: 16 residues. The germline V gene encodes CDR1 SGHRS and CDR2 YFSETQ. In nucleotides, the CDR3 is TGCGCCAGCAGCTTGGTGTTCGCGGGGGGGACCTATGGCTACACCTTC. Its translation is CASSLVFAGGTYGYTF.

This clone was seen a single time. V and J are TRBV5-6 and TRBJ1-1, with 7 nucleotides matching TRBD1. Germline V CDR1 and CDR2: SGHDT, YYEEEE. With V trimmed by 3 bases and J by 2 bases, 4 bases remained unmatched. CDR3 size: 14 residues. As DNA, the CDR3 is TGTGCCAGCAGCTGGACAGGAGTTAACACTGAAGCTTTCTTT. This translates into CASSWTGVNTEAFF.

The chain has TRBV18 and TRBJ1-2; no definite D call. The CDR3 length is 14 residues. Trimming removed 0 bases from V and 5 bases from J, with 10 bases in between. CDR1 and CDR2 (germline): KGHSH, LQKENI. The DNA of the CDR3 is TGTGCCAGCTCACCACCAACCGTAGGATATGGCTACACCTTC. Translated, it gives CASSPPTVGYGYTF.

The chain combines TRBV4-2 with TRBJ2-1; TRBD2 might be the D (5 bases). The CDR3 is made up of 16 amino acids. CDR1 and CDR2 (germline): LGHNA, YNFKEQ. V lost 1 base and J 6 bases, leaving 16 bases between the germline ends. The CDR3 DNA reads as TGTGCCAGCAGCCAAGGGGTGTTCGGGGTTGGCAATGAGCAGTTCTTC. Protein: CASSQGVFGVGNEQFF.

V is TRBV19 and J is TRBJ1-1; 8 bases match TRBD1. V lost 5 bases to trimming and J lost 4 bases; unmatched junction nucleotides: 6. Germline CDR1 reads LNHDA; CDR2 reads SQIVND (reference sequence). This CDR3 has 14 amino acids. The CDR3 here is CASSPSTGVTEAFF. As DNA, the CDR3 is TGTGCCAGTAGTCCCTCGACAGGGGTCACTGAAGCTTTCTTT.

This chain connects TRBV28 to TRBJ1-6; D not certain. The V end was cut by 7 bases, the J end by 0 bases, with 13 bases between. Germline values: CDR1 MDHEN, CDR2 SYDVKM. This CDR3 has 16 amino acids. CDR3 coding DNA: TGTGCCAGCAAGCCGGACGCACACTCCTATAATTCACCCCTCCACTTT. Translating gives CASKPDAHSYNSPLHF.

The J gene is TRBJ1-4, the V gene TRBV19; D perhaps matches TRBD1 (5 bases). The CDR3 spans 14 residues. Germline V gene data show CDR1 as LNHDA and CDR2 as SQIVND (reference sequence). Trimming stripped 9 bases from V and 0 bases from J, with 11 bases between. This CDR3 reads CARGRDATNEKLFF. The CDR3 DNA reads TGTGCCAGGGGCCGGGACGCAACTAATGAAAAACTGTTTTTT.

The V and J genes are TRBV5-1 and TRBJ2-1; unclear D gene. The germline V gene has CDR1 SGHRS and CDR2 YFSETQ. The CDR3 runs 14 residues. V shed 0 bases and J shed 9 bases, with 13 bases lying between them. The CDR3 DNA reads as TGCGCCAGCAGCTTGGATCTCTACGCCCGTGAGCAGTTCTTC. Protein sequence: CASSLDLYAREQFF. Drawing the rest from reference TRBV5-1 and TRBJ2-1, the complete variable domain is KAGVTQTPRYLIKTRGQQVTLSCSPISGHRSVSWYQQTPGQGLQFLFEYFSETQRNKGNFPGRFSGRQFSNSRSEMNVSTLELGDSALYLCASSLDLYAREQFFGPGTRLTVL.

This clone has a single count. The V gene is TRBV18, the J gene TRBJ2-2; 9 bases map to TRBD2. The CDR3 extends over 17 amino acids. V shed 3 bases and J 5 bases; nucleotides not matched to a gene: 10. CDR1 and CDR2 from the germline V gene are KGHSH and LQKENI. DNA for the CDR3: TGTGCCAGCTCACCTGTCCAGCGGGGGGACCAAACCGGGGAGCTGTTTTTT. This gives the protein CASSPVQRGDQTGELFF.